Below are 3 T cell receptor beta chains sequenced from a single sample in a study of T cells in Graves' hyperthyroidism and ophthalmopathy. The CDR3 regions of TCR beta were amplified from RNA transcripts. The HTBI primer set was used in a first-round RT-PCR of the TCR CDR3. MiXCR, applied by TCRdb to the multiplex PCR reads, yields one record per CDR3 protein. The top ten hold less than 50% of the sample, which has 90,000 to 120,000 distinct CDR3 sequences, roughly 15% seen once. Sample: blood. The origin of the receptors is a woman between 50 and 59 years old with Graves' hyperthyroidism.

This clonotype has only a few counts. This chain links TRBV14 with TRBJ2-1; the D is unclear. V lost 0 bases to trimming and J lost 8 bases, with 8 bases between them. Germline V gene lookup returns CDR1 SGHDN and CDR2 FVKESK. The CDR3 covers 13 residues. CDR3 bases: TGTGCCAGCAGCCAAGATGGCGGTTATGAGCAGTTCTTC. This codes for CASSQDGGYEQFF.

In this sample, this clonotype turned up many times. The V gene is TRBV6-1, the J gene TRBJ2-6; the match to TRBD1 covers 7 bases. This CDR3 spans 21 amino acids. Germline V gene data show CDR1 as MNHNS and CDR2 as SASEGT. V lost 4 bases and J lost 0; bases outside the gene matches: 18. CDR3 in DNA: TGTGCCAGCAGTGTTTTCCGGGAAGGGACAGCACTTTACTCTGGGGCCAACGTCCTGACTTTC. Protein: CASSVFREGTALYSGANVLTF.

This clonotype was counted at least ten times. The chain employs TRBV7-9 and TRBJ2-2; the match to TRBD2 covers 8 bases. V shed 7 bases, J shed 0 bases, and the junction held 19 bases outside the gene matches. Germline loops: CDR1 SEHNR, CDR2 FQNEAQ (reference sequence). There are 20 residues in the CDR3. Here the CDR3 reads CASNTGGLDGYIANTGELFF. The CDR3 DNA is TGTGCCAGCAACACCGGGGGACTAGATGGGTACATTGCGAACACCGGGGAGCTGTTTTTT.